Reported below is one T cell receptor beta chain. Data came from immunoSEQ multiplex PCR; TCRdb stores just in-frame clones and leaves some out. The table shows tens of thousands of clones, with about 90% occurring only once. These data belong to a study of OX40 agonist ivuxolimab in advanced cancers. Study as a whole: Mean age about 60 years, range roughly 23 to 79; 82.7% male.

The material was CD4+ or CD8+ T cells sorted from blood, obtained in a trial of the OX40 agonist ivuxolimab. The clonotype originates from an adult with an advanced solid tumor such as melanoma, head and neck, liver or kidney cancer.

In nucleotides, the CDR3 is TGTGCCAGTGACCGGGACCCCAAGTCAGATTCACCCCTCCACTTT. This encodes CASDRDPKSDSPLHF. The chain is built from TRBV6-5 and TRBJ1-6; tentative D call: TRBD1 (5 bases). CDR1 MNHEY and CDR2 SVGAGI come from the germline V gene. The germline V and J ends were trimmed by 9 bases and 8 bases, with 20 bases remaining between them. CDR3 length equals 15 residues.